The 19 T cell receptor beta chains presented below share a single source sample, sequenced in a study of cytomegalovirus exposure and HLA in healthy donors. In the PCR, 60 Vbeta and 13 Jbeta primers were used. Libraries were prepared by immunoSEQ multiplex PCR; TCRdb keeps only in-frame clonotypes and omits some of them. The sample shows 240,000 or so clones, 82% of them seen only once. Sequenced material: PBMCs. The receptor source for this set is a woman between 35 and 50 years old in good health and CMV-seropositive.

V is TRBV20-1 and J is TRBJ2-1; D is unresolved. This CDR3 is 10 amino acids long. Germline V gives CDR1 DFQATT, CDR2 SNEGSKA (reference sequence). The V end lost 4 bases, the J end lost 4 bases, and 2 bases lay between the germline ends. This CDR3 reads CSATYNEQFF. For the CDR3, the DNA is TGCAGTGCTACGTACAATGAGCAGTTCTTC.

The chain carries TRBV7-2 and TRBJ2-5, with 9 nucleotides matching TRBD1. The V gene end was trimmed by 5 bases and the J gene end by 9 bases; junction bases not matched to a gene: 7. The CDR3 extends over 13 amino acids. CDR1 is SGHTA, CDR2 FQGNSA, per germline. CDR3 coding DNA: TGTGCCAGCAGCCCCGGGGACAGGGTGGCCCAGTACTTC. Residues: CASSPGDRVAQYF.

This chain uses TRBV19 with TRBJ1-5, with a tentative D call TRBD1 (5 bases). V lost 3 bases, J lost 4 bases, and 10 bases lay in between. This CDR3 comprises 14 residues. Germline CDR1 LNHDA, CDR2 SQIVND (reference sequence). CDR3 DNA sequence: TGTGCCAGTAGTATCCCGGACATTAATCAGCCCCAGCATTTT. Translated, it gives CASSIPDINQPQHF.

The genes are TRBV15 and TRBJ1-2, with 10 bases that match TRBD1. V trimming: 3 bases; J trimming: 3 bases; junction bases outside the gene matches: 4. Germline lookup yields CDR1 LNHNV and CDR2 YYDKDF (reference sequence). CDR3 size: 15 residues. CDR3 sequence (DNA): TGTGCCACCAGCAGGGGACAGGGGAGGGACTATGGCTACACCTTC. Protein sequence: CATSRGQGRDYGYTF.

The CDR3 here is CASSYSTLAGGTGELFF. The CDR3 DNA is TGTGCCAGCAGTTACTCGACCCTAGCGGGGGGAACCGGGGAGCTGTTTTTT. The gene calls are TRBV6-7 and TRBJ2-2, with 11 bases that match TRBD2. TRBV6-7 falls under the ORF class, with uncertain function. V shed 0 bases and J 5 bases; nucleotides not matched to a gene: 5. The CDR3 extends over 17 amino acids.

This clone was picked up a small number of times. The junction departs from germline at one end; a sequencing error may be responsible. The sample carries other DNA sequences with the same CDR3. V usage is TRBV7-9 and J usage is TRBJ1-6; D might be TRBD1 (5 bases). This CDR3 spans 15 amino acids. Per the germline V gene, CDR1 is SEHNR and CDR2 is FQNEAQ (reference sequence). In DNA, the CDR3 is TGTGCCAGCGGGGCAGGCCCACAACTTAATTCCCCCCTCCACTTT. This encodes CASGAGPQLNSPLHF.

The rearrangement uses TRBV19 and TRBJ2-7; D possibly corresponds to TRBD2 (6 bases). The CDR3 runs 14 residues. Germline values: CDR1 LNHDA, CDR2 SQIVND (reference sequence). Trimming cost V 10 bases and J 2 bases, with 18 bases left between them. The CDR3 DNA is TGTGCCACCTCTCAGGAGGGAGGAACCTACGAGCAGTACTTC. Residues: CATSQEGGTYEQYF.

The gene calls are TRBV27 and TRBJ2-2; 8 bases fit TRBD1. The CDR3 runs 15 residues. Germline trimming cut 5 bases from V and 6 bases from J; bases unmatched to any gene: 8. Germline CDR1 MNHEY, CDR2 SMNVEV (reference sequence). CDR3 sequence (DNA): TGTGCCAGCAGTCCCGCCTACAGGGGGGCCGGGGAGCTGTTTTTT. Its protein product is CASSPAYRGAGELFF.

This rearrangement joins TRBV6-1 to TRBJ1-2, with 10 nucleotides matching TRBD1. The J segment lost 3 bases and the V segment lost 8 bases, leaving 9 bases of the junction unmatched. CDR1 and CDR2 (germline): MNHNS, SASEGT. CDR3 length: 15 residues. CDR3 amino acids: CASGRQGAPDYGYTF. In DNA form, the CDR3 reads TGTGCCAGCGGAAGACAGGGGGCGCCTGACTATGGCTACACCTTC.

In the case of this clone: An end of the junction does not agree with germline; a read error may underlie this. The chain joins TRBV2 to TRBJ2-5, with 14 bases aligning to TRBD2. Germline V gives CDR1 SNHLY, CDR2 FYNNEI. The CDR3 is 16 residues long. For the CDR3, the DNA is TGTGCCAGCAGACCCAGATCCGGGACTAGCGGGAGTATCCGGAACTTC. This encodes CASRPRSGTSGSIRNF. Based on the CDR3 plus reference TRBV2 and TRBJ2-5, the full variable domain is EPEVTQTPSHQVTQMGQEVILRCVPISNHLYFYWYRQILGQKVEFLVSFYNNEISEKSEIFDDQFSVERPDGSNFTLKIRSTKLEDSAMYFCASRPRSGTSGSIRNFGPGTRLLVL.

The CDR3 loop is CASSLQGMTGELFF. The DNA of the CDR3 is TGTGCCAGCAGCTTGCAGGGGATGACCGGGGAGCTGTTTTTT. The rearrangement joins TRBV5-6 to TRBJ2-2; TRBD1 might be the D (6 bases). Trimming left V 1 base short and J 5 bases short, with 9 bases between. Germline CDR1 is SGHDT and CDR2 is YYEEEE. CDR3 length: 14 residues.

The chain uses TRBV5-4 and TRBJ2-1; 9 bases map to TRBD1. Germline V gene data show CDR1 as SGHNT and CDR2 as YYREEE (reference sequence). J was trimmed by 3 bases and V by 4 bases; bases with no gene match: 5. CDR3 length: 15 residues. CDR3 DNA: TGTGCCAGCAGCCGCCGGGACAGGGACTACAATGAGCAGTTCTTC. This gives the protein CASSRRDRDYNEQFF.

This chain connects TRBV19 to TRBJ2-5, with 7 bases aligning to TRBD1. From germline, CDR1 is LNHDA and CDR2 SQIVND (reference sequence). This CDR3 has 14 amino acids. V shed 4 bases and J 5 bases; nucleotides not matched to a gene: 7. CDR3 nucleotides: TGTGCCAGTAGTAGAACAGGGGTTTTCGAGACCCAGTACTTC. This translates into CASSRTGVFETQYF.

The DNA of the CDR3 is TGTGCCAGCAGCGTAGATTCGGGGACTAGGGAAAAACTGTTTTTT. Amino acids: CASSVDSGTREKLFF. This chain connects TRBV9 to TRBJ1-4; maybe TRBD1 (5 bases). CDR1 is SGDLS, CDR2 YYNGEE, per germline. Deletions cut 0 bases from V and 8 bases from J, with 14 bases between. This CDR3 spans 15 amino acids.

The chain combines TRBV7-2 with TRBJ2-3; D possibly corresponds to TRBD2 (6 bases). The germline V gene encodes CDR1 SGHTA and CDR2 FQGNSA. Trimming removed 1 base from V and 6 bases from J, with 14 bases in between. CDR3 length: 15 amino acids. The CDR3 bases are TGTGCCAGCAGCTTAGGCGGTAGCGGCCTCGATACGCAGTATTTT. This translates into CASSLGGSGLDTQYF.

The V and J genes are TRBV4-1 and TRBJ2-3; 7 nucleotides agree with TRBD2. Trimming cost V 4 bases and J 0 bases; bases outside gene matches: 13. There are 18 residues in the CDR3. The germline V gene encodes CDR1 MGHRA and CDR2 YSYEKL. CDR3 loop: CASSLTPILATSTDTQYF. The CDR3 coding sequence is TGCGCCAGCAGCCTTACACCAATACTAGCGACAAGCACAGATACGCAGTATTTT.

The J gene is TRBJ2-7, the V gene TRBV7-6; TRBD1 might be the D (5 bases). The CDR3 sequence is 14 residues long. Trimming pared 1 base from V and 1 base from J, leaving 8 bases between. CDR1 and CDR2 (germline): SGHVS, FNYEAQ. The CDR3 DNA is TGTGCCAGCAGCTTAGGAAAGGGGTCCTACGAGCAGTACTTC. Amino acids: CASSLGKGSYEQYF.

This clone was seen more than once but under ten times. The chain recombines TRBV2 with TRBJ2-2; 14 nucleotides align to TRBD2. Germline CDR1 reads SNHLY; CDR2 reads FYNNEI. J gave up 3 bases and V 6 bases, and 6 bases lay outside the gene matches. The CDR3 length is 17 residues. In DNA form, the CDR3 reads TGTGCCAGCAGCGCCGGGACTAGCGGGGGAGACACCGGGGAGCTGTTTTTT. It translates to CASSAGTSGGDTGELFF.

The rearrangement uses TRBV6-1 and TRBJ2-3; possible D gene TRBD1, 5 bases. Germline values: CDR1 MNHNS, CDR2 SASEGT. V was trimmed by 4 bases and J by 0 bases, leaving 14 bases between them. CDR3 length: 16 residues. The CDR3 coding sequence is TGTGCCAGCAGTGTCGCCCGGACAACTAGCACAGATACGCAGTATTTT. Translating gives CASSVARTTSTDTQYF.